These 23 T cell receptor beta chains share one sample of origin, sequenced in a study of human versus mouse CDR3 diversity and MHC coevolution. The repertoire was sequenced with immunoSEQ multiplex PCR; TCRdb's copy has only in-frame clones and lacks some. The sample holds tens of thousands of clones, roughly 94% seen once. The sample consisted of naive CD4+ T cells from blood. Specified subset: CD45RO-negative CD62L-positive naive CD4 T cells. Source of these receptors: a person between 60 and 69 years old in good health.

This chain connects TRBV5-6 to TRBJ1-5; 8 positions match TRBD1. The CDR3 has 17 residues. V lost 1 base to trimming and J lost 3 bases; unmatched junction nucleotides: 9. Germline loops: CDR1 SGHDT, CDR2 YYEEEE. The DNA for the CDR3 is TGTGCCAGCAGCTTGCGGAGGGGGACAGGCCCCAATCAGCCCCAGCATTTT. Translated, it gives CASSLRRGTGPNQPQHF.

CDR3 coding DNA: TGCGCCAGCAGCCCGGGACAGGGTCCCTACAATGAGCAGTTCTTC. It is translated as CASSPGQGPYNEQFF. V usage is TRBV5-1 and J usage is TRBJ2-1, with 9 nucleotides matching TRBD1. Germline V gives CDR1 SGHRS, CDR2 YFSETQ. This CDR3 has 15 amino acids. Unmatched junction bases numbered 4, after V lost 4 bases and J lost 2 bases.

A few counts support this clone. V and J are TRBV18 and TRBJ2-7; 12 bases fit TRBD1. V was clipped by 4 bases and J by 3 bases; unmatched bases: 4. CDR1 and CDR2 (germline): KGHSH, LQKENI. There are 15 residues in the CDR3. The DNA for the CDR3 is TGTGCCAGCTCACGAGGGACAGGGGGCTTCTACGAGCAGTACTTC. Amino acids: CASSRGTGGFYEQYF.

The chain is built from TRBV2 and TRBJ1-1; D not resolved. Deletions cut 1 base from V and 6 bases from J, with 6 bases between. The CDR3 is made up of 12 amino acids. CDR1 is SNHLY and CDR2 is FYNNEI in the germline V gene. CDR3 loop: CASSEGPPEAFF. The CDR3 bases are TGTGCCAGCAGTGAAGGGCCTCCTGAAGCTTTCTTT.

V usage is TRBV19 and J usage is TRBJ1-4, with a tentative D call TRBD1 (6 bases). This CDR3 is 15 amino acids long. V was clipped by 3 bases and J by 3 bases, with 11 bases between them. The germline V gene encodes CDR1 LNHDA and CDR2 SQIVND (reference sequence). The DNA of the CDR3 is TGTGCCAGTAGTATCCGGACAGAATCTAATGAAAAACTGTTTTTT. It translates to CASSIRTESNEKLFF.

This chain links TRBV29-1 with TRBJ2-7; D is perhaps TRBD2 (6 bases). Germline V lookup: CDR1 SQVTM, CDR2 ANQGSEA. Trimming cost V 7 bases and J 6 bases, with 22 bases left between them. The CDR3 is made up of 14 amino acids. The CDR3: CSAAGQLNLGEQYF. CDR3 nucleotides: TGCAGCGCCGCGGGGCAGCTCAATTTGGGCGAGCAGTACTTC.

This chain links TRBV5-1 with TRBJ2-2; 9 nucleotides line up with TRBD1. CDR3 length equals 14 residues. The germline gives CDR1 SGHRS, CDR2 YFSETQ. With V trimmed by 4 bases and J by 6 bases, 4 bases remained unmatched. The DNA of the CDR3 is TGCGCCAGCAGCAGAGACAGGGGGGCCGGGGAGCTGTTTTTT. It yields the protein CASSRDRGAGELFF.

This chain uses TRBV2 with TRBJ2-1; 7 positions agree with TRBD2. This CDR3 is built from 13 residues. Losses at the gene ends were 10 bases for V and 0 bases for J; bases not matched to a gene: 3. Germline CDR1 reads SNHLY; CDR2 reads FYNNEI. The CDR3 coding sequence is TGTGCCACTAGCGGAACCTCCTACAATGAGCAGTTCTTC. Its protein is CATSGTSYNEQFF.

The chain couples TRBV6-5 to TRBJ1-2, with D tentatively TRBD1 (5 bases). This CDR3 is 13 amino acids long. Trimming cost V 6 bases and J 2 bases, with 10 bases left between them. Per germline, CDR1 MNHEY and CDR2 SVGAGI. CDR3 loop: CASSKQVNYGYTF. CDR3 in DNA: TGTGCCAGCAGCAAACAGGTCAACTATGGCTACACCTTC.

The chain employs TRBV7-6 and TRBJ2-1, with 10 positions matching TRBD1. V was clipped by 5 bases and J by 1 base; unmatched bases: 5. Germline V gene sequence: CDR1 SGHVS, CDR2 FNYEAQ. The CDR3 loop spans 16 amino acids. CDR3 nucleotide sequence: TGTGCCAGCAGCCCCGGGACAGGGGTGTCCTACAATGAGCAGTTCTTC. Its protein is CASSPGTGVSYNEQFF.

The chain combines TRBV5-4 with TRBJ2-1, with D perhaps TRBD1 (6 bases). Germline-derived CDR1 and CDR2 are SGHNT and YYREEE (reference sequence). Trimming left V 1 base short and J 10 bases short, with 9 bases between. This CDR3 is built from 12 residues. CDR3 sequence: CASSLTGSEQFF. The CDR3 DNA follows: TGTGCCAGCAGCTTGACAGGGAGCGAGCAGTTCTTC.

The chain links TRBV9 to TRBJ2-4, with 11 bases matching TRBD2. Germline assignment: CDR1 SGDLS and CDR2 YYNGEE. The CDR3 covers 15 residues. V shed 4 bases and J 5 bases; nucleotides not matched to a gene: 5. CDR3 DNA sequence: TGTGCCAGCAGCTTCGGACTAGCGGGTGAAAACATTCAGTACTTC. Encoded protein: CASSFGLAGENIQYF.

V and J are TRBV7-9 and TRBJ2-3; 11 bases match TRBD2. Unmatched junction bases numbered 1, after V lost 5 bases and J lost 3 bases. Germline loops: CDR1 SEHNR, CDR2 FQNEAQ (reference sequence). The CDR3 extends over 14 amino acids. CDR3 bases: TGTGCCAGCAGCCGGACTAGCGGGACAGATACGCAGTATTTT. It yields the protein CASSRTSGTDTQYF.

This sequence joins TRBV19 and TRBJ1-4; D is uncertain. CDR1 is LNHDA, CDR2 SQIVND, per germline (reference sequence). V lost 6 bases, J lost 7 bases, and 21 bases lay in between. CDR3 size: 16 residues. CDR3 residues: CASSSGVVRNFEKLFF. In DNA, the CDR3 is TGTGCCAGTAGCTCCGGGGTAGTGAGAAATTTTGAAAAACTGTTTTTT.

This rearrangement joins TRBV7-9 to TRBJ2-1; 14 nucleotides line up with TRBD2. CDR3 size: 15 residues. Germline V gene data show CDR1 as SEHNR and CDR2 as FQNEAQ (reference sequence). V shed 8 bases, J shed 8 bases, and the junction held 8 bases outside the gene matches. This chain's CDR3 is CASDTGLAGGYEQFF. CDR3 DNA sequence: TGTGCCAGCGATACCGGACTAGCGGGAGGATATGAGCAGTTCTTC.

Comments on this clone: This CDR3 fails to terminate in the conserved phenylalanine or tryptophan, so it likely reflects a read error. The limits of the CDR3 on the DNA are not certain, so only TCRdb's listed CDR3 is given. The chain couples TRBV6-6 to TRBJ2-6; TRBD1 is the table's D call, not checked against the DNA. Counting both end residues, the CDR3 totals 9 amino acids. CDR1 and CDR2 (germline): MNHNY, SVGAGI (reference sequence). CDR3 region: CASSQGRSD.

This chain connects TRBV18 to TRBJ1-1; tentative D call: TRBD1 (5 bases). This CDR3 has 14 amino acids. With 1 base removed from V and 2 bases from J, the gap between germline ends came to 8 bases. Per the germline V gene, CDR1 is KGHSH and CDR2 is LQKENI. Here the CDR3 reads CASSPRGRNTEAFF. The CDR3 nucleotides read TGTGCCAGCTCACCACGGGGCCGTAACACTGAAGCTTTCTTT.

This sequence joins TRBV2 and TRBJ2-7; TRBD2 agrees at 13 bases. The V gene end was trimmed by 7 bases and the J gene end by 1 base; junction bases not matched to a gene: 7. Germline V gene data show CDR1 as SNHLY and CDR2 as FYNNEI. CDR3 size: 16 residues. The CDR3 DNA is TGTGCCAGCACCAGACTAGCGGGAGGAGTATCCTACGAGCAGTACTTC. Its translation is CASTRLAGGVSYEQYF.

V is TRBV2 and J is TRBJ1-2; D might be TRBD1 (6 bases). V was cut by 7 bases and J by 2 bases, with 11 bases left in between. Germline-derived CDR1 and CDR2 are SNHLY and FYNNEI. The CDR3 has 13 residues. The CDR3 coding sequence is TGTGCCAGCACCACGACAGGCAACTATGGCTACACCTTC. Amino acids: CASTTTGNYGYTF.

The gene calls are TRBV10-2 and TRBJ2-7, with 9 bases that match TRBD2. The CDR3 extends over 14 amino acids. After removal of 4 bases from V and 4 bases from J, the junction contained 5 bases not matched to a gene. Germline V gene data show CDR1 as WSHSY and CDR2 as SAAADI. The CDR3 DNA follows: TGCGCCAGCAGTGCCTCTAGCGGGATATACGAGCAGTACTTC. Translated: CASSASSGIYEQYF.

The chain has TRBV27 and TRBJ2-3; maybe TRBD1 (5 bases). The germline gives CDR1 MNHEY, CDR2 SMNVEV (reference sequence). CDR3 length equals 17 residues. V lost 1 base and J lost 2, with 16 bases in between. CDR3 coding DNA: TGTGCCAGCAGTTTATATTCCAAGGGGCCCAACACAGATACGCAGTATTTT. It translates to CASSLYSKGPNTDTQYF.

V and J are TRBV5-1 and TRBJ1-5; D is perhaps TRBD1 (5 bases). The CDR3 consists of 15 residues. V shed 0 bases and J shed 4 bases, with 11 bases lying between them. From germline, CDR1 is SGHRS and CDR2 YFSETQ. The CDR3 DNA follows: TGCGCCAGCAGCTTGGAAGGGGATCGAAATCAGCCCCAGCATTTT. This sequence encodes CASSLEGDRNQPQHF.

The chain combines TRBV25-1 with TRBJ2-7; 7 nucleotides align to TRBD2. The germline V gene has CDR1 MGHDK and CDR2 SYGVNS. CDR3 length: 14 residues. V gave up 3 bases and J gave up 5 bases; unmatched junction bases: 7. In DNA form, the CDR3 reads TGTGCCAGCAGTGACCGGACGGGAGGAGACGAGCAGTACTTC. Amino acid sequence: CASSDRTGGDEQYF.